A selection of T cell receptor beta chains follows, all from one sample in a study of control samples from healthy donors and cancer patients. Profiling relied on immunoSEQ multiplex PCR, and the TCRdb table lists in-frame clones only, not all of them. The sample records some 410,000 clones, 80% to 95% being singletons. The sequenced sample was PBMCs. All receptors derive from a man aged 40-55 years with head and neck cancer. The CDR3 runs from the conserved cysteine through the conserved F or W. Each record gives: clone size, D gene, V gene, J gene, CDR3 DNA, CDR3 protein. The D gene is left open where the match is weak. Not all rows give a size; the values are once, few, many and, for expanded clones, a class.

NA	TRBD1	TRBV28	TRBJ1-5	TGTGCCAGCGGGGGACAGGGCCATCAGCCCCAGCATTTT	CASGGQGHQPQHF
NA	TRBD1	TRBV7-3	TRBJ2-2	TGTGCCAGCAGCTTCGACAGGGGGCCCCCCGGGGAGCTGTTTTTT	CASSFDRGPPGELFF
NA	TRBD1	TRBV2	TRBJ1-5	TGTGCCAGCAGAGCCGGGACAGGGGGCCTGGAGCCCCAGCATTTT	CASRAGTGGLEPQHF
once	NA	TRBV4-2	TRBJ2-2	TGTGCCAGCAGCCAAGCAGGGGACACCGGGGAGCTGTTTTTT	CASSQAGDTGELFF
NA	NA	TRBV28	TRBJ1-5	TGTGCCAGCAGTTTAATGCAGGGAGATCAGCCCCAGCATTTT	CASSLMQGDQPQHF
NA	TRBD1	TRBV7-3	TRBJ1-5	TGTGCCAGCAGCAGGACAGGGAGCCAGCCCCAGCATTTT	CASSRTGSQPQHF
NA	NA	TRBV11-2	TRBJ2-6	TGTGCCAGCAGCCCCATCGGGACGGCGAGGGCTGGGGCCAACGTCCTGACTTTC	CASSPIGTARAGANVLTF
NA	NA	TRBV2	TRBJ1-1	TGTGCCAGCATCTCTCGAAAGGGGGGAAACACTGAAGCTTTCTTT	CASISRKGGNTEAFF
NA	NA	TRBV4-2	TRBJ1-1	TGTGCCAGCAGCCCTTCAGGGGCTGAAGCTTTCTTT	CASSPSGAEAFF
once	NA	TRBV9	TRBJ2-1	TGTGCCAGCAGCGCCCGGCCGGTATCCTACAATGAGCAGTTCTTC	CASSARPVSYNEQFF
NA	TRBD1	TRBV10-3	TRBJ1-6	TGTGCCATCAGTGTGGGGACAGCTTATAATTCACCCCTCCACTTT	CAISVGTAYNSPLHF
NA	NA	TRBV5-1	TRBJ1-3	TGCGCCAGCAGCTTGATGGGACCAGAAAACACCATATATTTT	CASSLMGPENTIYF
NA	TRBD2	TRBV7-2	TRBJ2-5	TGTGCCAGCAGCTGGGAGGGGAGCCAAGAGACCCAGTACTTC	CASSWEGSQETQYF